A few counts support the clone carrying this T cell receptor (beta chain). Its antigen is still unknown. Compared with germline, one end of the junction differs, possibly owing to a read error. The data belong to a study of blood T cells in healthy people across ages. Study-level results: With donor CMV status unknown, expanded clonotype changes were possibly confounded.

Together with a sample-barcoded 5' primer, a J-beta primer mix was included in a second PCR lasting about 6 to 11 cycles. Every single cDNA molecule received a tag from a template-switch adaptor with 12 random nucleotides. Per-sample output comprised a minimum of 2.5 million paired-end reads containing CDR3. MiXCR, run by TCRdb on the 5' RACE reads, gives a single entry per CDR3 protein. This table holds 700,000 or so distinct CDR3 sequences, over 20% found once. Looked up from germline, CDR1 is DFQATT and CDR2 is SNEGSKA (reference sequence). The CDR3 totals 14 residues. This chain connects TRBV20-1 to TRBJ2-1, with 7 positions matching TRBD2. Sequences were obtained from blood. The sequence derives from a man in his sixties or seventies in good health. CDR3 in amino acids: CSATPPSGYNGQFF. DNA for the CDR3: TGCAGTGCTACGCCCCCTAGCGGTTACAATGGGCAGTTCTTC.